The T cell receptor (beta chain) described here comes from a study of blood T cell repertoires in COVID-19. About the research overall: The United States, Italy and Spain provided the acute and convalescent COVID-19 samples. PBMCs, B-cell-depleted T cells, or T cells were the source of the cDNA or gDNA that made up the material.

V was clipped by 0 bases and J by 6 bases; unmatched bases: 6. Germline CDR1 SGDLS, CDR2 YYNGEE. There are 15 residues in the CDR3. Some clones are missing from TCRdb's copy, which holds only in-frame ones; the method was immunoSEQ multiplex PCR. The top ten hold approximately 6% of the sample, which has roughly 40,000 clones, 90% seen once. The receptor was derived from a human donor in a cohort sampled during active COVID-19. The V and J genes are TRBV9 and TRBJ2-3; TRBD2 matches at 8 bases. The sequenced sample consisted of peripheral blood. CDR3: CASSVDGTSSDTQYF. The DNA for the CDR3 is TGTGCCAGCAGCGTAGACGGGACTAGTTCGGATACGCAGTATTTT.